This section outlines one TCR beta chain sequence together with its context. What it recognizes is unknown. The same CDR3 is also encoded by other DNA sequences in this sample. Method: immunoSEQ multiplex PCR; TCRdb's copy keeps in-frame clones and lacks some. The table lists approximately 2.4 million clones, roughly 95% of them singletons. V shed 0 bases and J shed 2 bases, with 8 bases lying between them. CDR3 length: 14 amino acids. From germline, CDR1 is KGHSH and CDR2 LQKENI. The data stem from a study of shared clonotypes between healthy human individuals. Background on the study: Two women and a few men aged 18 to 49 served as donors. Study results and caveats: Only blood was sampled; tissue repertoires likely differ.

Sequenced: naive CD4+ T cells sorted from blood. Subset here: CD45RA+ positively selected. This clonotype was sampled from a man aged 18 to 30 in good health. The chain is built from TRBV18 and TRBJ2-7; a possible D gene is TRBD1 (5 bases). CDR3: CASSPPPGTYEQYF. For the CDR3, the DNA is TGTGCCAGCTCACCACCCCCAGGGACCTACGAGCAGTACTTC.